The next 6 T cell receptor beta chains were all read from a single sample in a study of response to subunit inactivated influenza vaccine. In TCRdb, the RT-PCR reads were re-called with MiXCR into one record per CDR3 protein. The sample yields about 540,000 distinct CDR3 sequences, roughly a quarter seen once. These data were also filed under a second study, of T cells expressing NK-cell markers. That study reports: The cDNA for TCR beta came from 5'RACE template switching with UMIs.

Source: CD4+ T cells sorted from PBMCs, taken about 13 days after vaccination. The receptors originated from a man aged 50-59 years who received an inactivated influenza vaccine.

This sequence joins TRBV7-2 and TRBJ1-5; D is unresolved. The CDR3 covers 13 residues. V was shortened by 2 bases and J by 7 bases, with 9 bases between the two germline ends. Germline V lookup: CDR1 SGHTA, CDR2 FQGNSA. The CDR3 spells CASSLIGAQPQHF. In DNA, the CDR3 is TGTGCCAGCAGCTTAATAGGAGCCCAGCCCCAGCATTTT. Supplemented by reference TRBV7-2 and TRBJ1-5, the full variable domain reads GAGVSQSPSNKVTEKGKDVELRCDPISGHTALYWYRQSLGQGLEFLIYFQGNSAPDKSGLPSDRFSAERTGGSVSTLTIQRTQQEDSAVYLCASSLIGAQPQHFGDGTRLSIL.

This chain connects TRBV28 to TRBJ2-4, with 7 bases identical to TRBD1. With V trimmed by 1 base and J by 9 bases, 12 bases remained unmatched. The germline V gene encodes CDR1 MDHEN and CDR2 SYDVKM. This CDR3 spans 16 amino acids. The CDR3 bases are TGTGCCAGCAGTTTATACGGGACCAGGGCAGGGGGCATTCAGTACTTC. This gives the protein CASSLYGTRAGGIQYF. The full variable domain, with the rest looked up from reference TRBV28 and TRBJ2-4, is DVKVTQSSRYLVKRTGEKVFLECVQDMDHENMFWYRQDPGLGLRLIYFSYDVKMKEKGDIPEGYSVSREKKERFSLILESASTNQTSMYLCASSLYGTRAGGIQYFGAGTRLSVL.

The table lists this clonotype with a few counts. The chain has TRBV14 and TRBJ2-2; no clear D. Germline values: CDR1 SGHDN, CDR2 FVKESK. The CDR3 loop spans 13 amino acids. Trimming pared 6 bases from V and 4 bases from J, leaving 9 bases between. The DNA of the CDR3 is TGTGCCAGCAGGATAAGCCCCACCGGGGAGCTGTTTTTT. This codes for CASRISPTGELFF.

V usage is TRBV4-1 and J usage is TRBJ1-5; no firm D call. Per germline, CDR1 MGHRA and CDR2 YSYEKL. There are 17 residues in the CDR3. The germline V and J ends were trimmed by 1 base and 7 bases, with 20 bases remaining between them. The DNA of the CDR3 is TGCGCCAGCAGCCAAGCGATCTTCCGGCGGGTAGACCAGCCCCAGCATTTT. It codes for CASSQAIFRRVDQPQHF.

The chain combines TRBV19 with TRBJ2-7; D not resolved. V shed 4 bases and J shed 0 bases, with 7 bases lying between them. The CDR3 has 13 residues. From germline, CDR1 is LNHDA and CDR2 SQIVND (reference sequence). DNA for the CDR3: TGTGCCAGTAGTAAAGGCAGCTCCTACGAGCAGTACTTC. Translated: CASSKGSSYEQYF.

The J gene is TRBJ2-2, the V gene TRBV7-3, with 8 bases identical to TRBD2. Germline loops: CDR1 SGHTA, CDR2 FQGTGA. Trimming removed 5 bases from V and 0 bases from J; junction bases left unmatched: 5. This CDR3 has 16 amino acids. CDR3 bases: TGTGCCAGCAGCCGATTGGGACTAGCGAACACCGGGGAGCTGTTTTTT. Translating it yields CASSRLGLANTGELFF. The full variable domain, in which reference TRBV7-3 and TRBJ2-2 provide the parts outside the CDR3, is GAGVSQTPSNKVTEKGKYVELRCDPISGHTALYWYRQSLGQGPEFLIYFQGTGAADDSGLPNDRFFAVRPEGSVSTLKIQRTERGDSAVYLCASSRLGLANTGELFFGEGSRLTVL.